The 12 T cell receptor beta chains in this list originate from one sample, sequenced in a study of blood T cell repertoires in COVID-19. The assay was immunoSEQ multiplex PCR, and TCRdb's table has in-frame clones only and misses some. The sample comprises roughly 200,000 clones, 83% of which are singletons, and around 1.3% rests with the top ten. The sample was peripheral blood. The receptors shown here come from a woman under 40 with COVID-19, enrolled during active disease.

This clone appeared a few times. The V gene is TRBV11-3, the J gene TRBJ2-7, with D tentatively TRBD1 (6 bases). In germline, CDR1 is SGHNT, CDR2 YENEEA. The CDR3 is 14 residues long. Trimming removed 3 bases at V and 6 bases at J, with 15 bases between. The CDR3 region is CASSFVWTVVEQYF. CDR3 DNA sequence: TGTGCCAGCAGCTTCGTCTGGACAGTTGTCGAGCAGTACTTC.

J is TRBJ2-2 and V is TRBV7-8; the match to TRBD2 covers 10 bases. Trimming took 5 bases from V and 5 from J; bases not matched to a gene: 5. Germline CDR1 reads SGHVS; CDR2 reads FQNEAQ. CDR3 size: 15 residues. Written as DNA, the CDR3 is TGTGCCAGCAGCCTTAGCGGGGGGCTAACCGGGGAGCTGTTTTTT. It encodes CASSLSGGLTGELFF.

This chain joins TRBV19 and TRBJ1-2; 7 nucleotides match TRBD1. After removal of 7 bases from V and 8 bases from J, the junction contained 13 bases not matched to a gene. The germline V gene encodes CDR1 LNHDA and CDR2 SQIVND (reference sequence). The CDR3 spans 14 residues. The CDR3 sequence is CASTIDREDGGYTF. The CDR3 DNA reads as TGTGCCAGTACTATTGACAGGGAAGACGGCGGCTACACCTTC.

The chain links TRBV28 to TRBJ1-2, with 10 bases aligning to TRBD1. Germline CDR1 and CDR2: MDHEN and SYDVKM. There are 13 residues in the CDR3. With V trimmed by 5 bases and J by 7 bases, 4 bases remained unmatched. As DNA, the CDR3 is TGTGCCAGCAGTGCCTGGGACAGGGGTGGCTACACCTTC. It encodes CASSAWDRGGYTF.

This chain links TRBV29-1 with TRBJ1-2; 11 bases are a match to TRBD1. With V trimmed by 0 bases and J by 7 bases, 4 bases remained unmatched. The CDR3 totals 14 residues. CDR1 and CDR2 from the germline V gene are SQVTM and ANQGSEA. CDR3 residues: CSVEEDRGLGGYTF. CDR3 nucleotide sequence: TGCAGCGTTGAAGAGGACAGGGGGCTCGGTGGCTACACCTTC.

The chain has TRBV29-1 and TRBJ1-4; TRBD1 agrees at 7 bases. The V and J ends lost 3 bases and 5 bases, in that order; junction bases with no gene match: 3. Germline lookup yields CDR1 SQVTM and CDR2 ANQGSEA. The CDR3 totals 13 residues. CDR3 DNA: TGCAGCGTTGAGGAACAGGGGAATGAAAAACTGTTTTTT. Translation gives CSVEEQGNEKLFF.

The gene calls are TRBV9 and TRBJ2-7; 12 bases are shared with TRBD2. Looked up from germline, CDR1 is SGDLS and CDR2 is YYNGEE. The CDR3 loop spans 14 amino acids. J gave up 7 bases and V 0 bases, and 2 bases lay outside the gene matches. This chain's CDR3 is CASSVGLAGVEQYF. The CDR3 nucleotides are TGTGCCAGCAGCGTAGGACTAGCGGGGGTTGAGCAGTACTTC.

This clone was picked up one time. The rearrangement joins TRBV7-8 to TRBJ1-5; D perhaps matches TRBD1 (5 bases). Germline loops: CDR1 SGHVS, CDR2 FQNEAQ. The CDR3 consists of 14 residues. Between the trimmed V and J ends, which lost 1 base and 4 bases, there was a span of 8 bases. This CDR3 reads CASSLGGTNQPQHF. The DNA of the CDR3 is TGTGCCAGCAGCTTAGGCGGGACGAATCAGCCCCAGCATTTT.

V gene TRBV3-1 (or the pseudogene TRBV3-2) combines with J gene TRBJ1-1; D call uncertain. The CDR3 extends over 15 amino acids. Trimming shortened V by 4 bases and J by 4 bases, and 16 bases separated the two germline ends. CDR1 and CDR2 from the germline V gene are LGHDT and YNNKEL (reference sequence). The CDR3 DNA is TGTGCCAGCAGCCCATTGAGGGCGACGAGCACTGAAGCTTTCTTT. It yields the protein CASSPLRATSTEAFF.

The chain has TRBV6-5 and TRBJ2-7; D is unclear. The CDR3 runs 14 residues. V was cut by 7 bases and J by 0 bases, with 13 bases left in between. CDR1 is MNHEY and CDR2 is SVGAGI in the germline V gene. The CDR3: CASNPPLGSYEQYF. The CDR3 DNA follows: TGTGCCAGCAATCCCCCTCTCGGCTCCTACGAGCAGTACTTC.

This chain joins TRBV6-5 and TRBJ1-5, with 7 bases matching TRBD1. The CDR3 runs to 14 residues. Germline V gene data show CDR1 as MNHEY and CDR2 as SVGAGI. The J segment lost 4 bases and the V segment lost 6 bases, leaving 6 bases of the junction unmatched. CDR3 DNA: TGTGCCAGCAGAGGACAGGTGGGGAATCAGCCCCAGCATTTT. Translating it yields CASRGQVGNQPQHF.

The gene calls are TRBV5-5 and TRBJ2-2, with 8 bases identical to TRBD2. Per the germline V gene, CDR1 is SGHKS and CDR2 is YYEKEE (reference sequence). V lost 0 bases to trimming and J lost 0 bases; unmatched junction nucleotides: 7. CDR3 length: 18 amino acids. CDR3 in amino acids: CASSLVASGFANTGELFF. In DNA, the CDR3 is TGTGCCAGCAGCTTGGTAGCTAGCGGGTTCGCGAACACCGGGGAGCTGTTTTTT. Together with reference TRBV5-5 and TRBJ2-2, the CDR3 gives the full variable domain: DAGVTQSPTHLIKTRGQQVTLRCSPISGHKSVSWYQQVLGQGPQFIFQYYEKEERGRGNFPDRFSARQFPNYSSELNVNALLLGDSALYLCASSLVASGFANTGELFFGEGSRLTVL.